This T cell receptor beta chain was recovered during a study of technical replicates of blood from a handful of donors. Sequencing used immunoSEQ multiplex PCR; TCRdb keeps in-frame clones, though not all of them. This sample yields approximately 100,000 clones, of which 96% are seen a single time; roughly 0.19% belongs to the top ten. The CDR3 contains 16 residues. With 0 bases removed from V and 0 bases from J, the gap between germline ends came to 11 bases. The germline gives CDR1 SEHNR, CDR2 FQNEAQ (reference sequence). The source material was T cells isolated from PBMCs. The TCR comes from a human donor in good health. This rearrangement joins TRBV7-9 to TRBJ1-2; D is possibly TRBD1 (5 bases). Here the CDR3 reads CASSLADGTPNYGYTF. In DNA form, the CDR3 reads TGTGCCAGCAGCTTAGCCGACGGGACTCCTAACTATGGCTACACCTTC.